This T cell receptor (beta chain) was sequenced in a study of shared clonotypes between healthy human individuals. Turning to the study itself: Each donor's CD4 naive and CD4 memory cells filled three plates apiece, CD8 naive two, and CD8 memory one.

Method: immunoSEQ multiplex PCR; TCRdb's copy keeps in-frame clones and lacks some. Of under 1,100,000 clones listed, around three quarters were seen once; the top ten hold 0.55% to 0.7%. Germline loops: CDR1 SGHAT, CDR2 FQNNGV. The germline V and J ends were trimmed by 3 bases and 3 bases, with 6 bases remaining between them. The CDR3 length is 13 residues. This receptor was taken from a man younger than 35 in good health. Some clones in this sample may be carry-over from other donors' samples. The V gene is TRBV11-2, the J gene TRBJ1-5; D remains unclear. Sequencing was carried out using memory CD4+ T cells from PBMCs. Subset described: CD45RA-negative fraction. CDR3 region: CASSFSDNQPQHF. The DNA of the CDR3 is TGTGCCAGCAGCTTTTCCGACAATCAGCCCCAGCATTTT.